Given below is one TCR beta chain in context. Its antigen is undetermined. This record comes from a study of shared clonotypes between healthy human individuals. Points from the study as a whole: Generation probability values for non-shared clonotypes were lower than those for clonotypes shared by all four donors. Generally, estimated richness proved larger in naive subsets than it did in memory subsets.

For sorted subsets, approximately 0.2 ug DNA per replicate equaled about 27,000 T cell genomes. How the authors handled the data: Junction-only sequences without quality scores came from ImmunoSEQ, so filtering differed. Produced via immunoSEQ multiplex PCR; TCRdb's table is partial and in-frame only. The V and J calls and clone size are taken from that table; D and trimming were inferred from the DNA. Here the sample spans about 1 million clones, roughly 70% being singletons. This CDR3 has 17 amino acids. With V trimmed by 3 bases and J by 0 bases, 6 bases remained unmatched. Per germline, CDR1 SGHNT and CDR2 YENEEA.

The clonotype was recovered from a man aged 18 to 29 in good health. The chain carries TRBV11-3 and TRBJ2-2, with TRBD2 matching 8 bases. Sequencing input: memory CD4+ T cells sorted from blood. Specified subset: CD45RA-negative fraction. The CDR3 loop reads CASSFGSAGANTGELFF. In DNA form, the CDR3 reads TGTGCCAGCAGCTTCGGCTCAGCGGGGGCGAACACCGGGGAGCTGTTTTTT.